The source of this TCR beta chain is a study of Graves' ophthalmopathy and Graves' hyperthyroidism (dated by TCRdb to the late 2010s). About the investigation overall: Stable hyperthyroidism was defined as no progression to ophthalmopathy within 18 months of follow-up. Following sample collection, hyperthyroidism patients were given methimazole at a starting dose of 30 mg daily, and ophthalmopathy patients were given high-dose intravenous methylprednisolone. In total, some 130 blood samples were TCR-sequenced: around 42 ophthalmopathy, approximately 80 hyperthyroidism and around 17 hyperthyroidism-to-ophthalmopathy patients. TCR beta repertoire signatures were used to distinguish Graves' ophthalmopathy from Graves' hyperthyroidism and to predict progression to ophthalmopathy. An independent validation cohort comprised some 19 hyperthyroidism patients and 15 to 17 patients who later progressed from hyperthyroidism to ophthalmopathy. T-cell repertoires of thyroid tissue and blood were compared in several hyperthyroidism patients. A discovery set of about 99 patients (about 45 ophthalmopathy, about 59 stable hyperthyroidism) was enrolled to explore V-J signatures distinguishing ophthalmopathy from hyperthyroidism. The study at large found these results: Most of the expanded thyroid clonotypes with a frequency above 0.001 were also detected in blood, and it was suggested that the thyroid immune response may be reflected by blood repertoires. No statistical method was used to predetermine the sample size, and group allocation was not hidden from the investigators. In validation, the model predicted ophthalmopathy progression with about 64% sensitivity and around 72% specificity; some 13 predicted patients were CT-confirmed with GO in a median of approximately 6.5 months. In cross-validation, the 13-signature model distinguished ophthalmopathy from stable hyperthyroidism with nearly 90% sensitivity and around 83% specificity, while in the test set the corresponding values were approximately 79% and 70%.

Hyperthyroidism patients were newly diagnosed, were aged 18 to 65 years, and had a disease duration under 2 months. Patients with other autoimmune diseases, uncontrolled infections, pregnancy or lactation were excluded from the study. Clinical symptoms, serum thyroxine, TRAb, thyroid ultrasound and orbital computed tomography were used for diagnosis. Trizol reagent was used to extract the total RNA, and its quality was then checked on an Agilent 2100 Bioanalyzer. Comments on this clonotype: Its antigen is currently not known. No base quality information exists; no much larger clone differs at one position.

For repertoire sequencing, the TCR beta CDR3 regions were amplified from RNA transcripts. HTBI primers and the Qiagen OneStep RT-PCR kit were used in a first-round RT-PCR, which was followed by a second-round multiplex PCR, size selection and purification. Libraries were sequenced on an Illumina HiSeq2000 using paired-end 100 bp reads. Per the original workflow: SOAPnuke was used for read processing, and reads with adapters, uncalled bases, a mean Phred below 15, or no exact constant-primer or identifier match were discarded. COPE v1.2.5 was used to merge high-quality paired reads. Unique nucleotide sequences were defined as clonotypes and aligned to IMGT TRB V, D and J references using MiTCR v1.1. The analysis was limited to V-J combinations with a frequency above 0.0001, which together covered over 99% of the repertoires. For each V-J combination, a TCR clonal expansion and chaos score was defined as F50 clonal expansion divided by the chaos observed in the TCRdist matrix. Welch's t-statistics and random forest were used to reduce the features to 10 to 15 V-J combinations, which were then used as input to a naive Bayes classifier. The similarity between thyroid and blood repertoires was quantified using the Morisita-Horn index. TCRdb itself trimmed the public reads at Q25 with fastp, ran MiXCR and retained productive beta chains. Under each unique CDR3 protein, matching rows form one entry showing the most common genes and DNA. The V and J calls, along with clone size, are taken from TCRdb and not from the paper's own processing. This sample holds around 1.1 million distinct CDR3 sequences; less than 45% were observed only once. Over 8.5% of the sample rests with the top ten.

From the cysteine up to the phenylalanine, the CDR3 has a length of 16 residues. Only the CDR3 DNA stays, 48 bases, in frame from base 1. From V the trimming removes 0 bases and from J it removes 4 bases, while the gene matches leave 5 bases of the junction unaccounted for. The germline V gene supplies CDR1 SGHTS and CDR2 YDEGEE. The receptor was isolated from an adult man with Graves' hyperthyroidism. The sequenced sample consisted of peripheral blood or thyroid tissue (not recorded which). The chain couples TRBV5-8 to TRBJ2-2, with 8 central nucleotides matching TRBD1. The CDR3 protein sequence reads: CASSLAQGASTGELFF. The DNA is TGTGCCAGCAGCTTGGCGCAGGGGGCCAGCACCGGGGAGCTGTTTTTT. Reference TRBV5-8 and TRBJ2-2 genes cover what lies past the CDR3, so the full variable domain is EAGVTQSPTHLIKTRGQQATLRCSPISGHTSVYWYQQALGLGLQFLLWYDEGEERNRGNFPPRFSGRQFPNYSSELNVNALELEDSALYLCASSLAQGASTGELFFGEGSRLTVL.